The clone carrying this TCR beta chain was recorded at least ten times. The sample originates from a study of metastatic and nonmetastatic thyroid tumors. There were no patients who had received any treatment before thyroid surgery. With MiXCR, TCRdb called clones anew from the PCR reads. The data hold 20,000 to 25,000 clones, with around 16% observed a single time. The source of this sequence is a female donor with papillary thyroid cancer or a benign thyroid nodule (not recorded which). Some clones in this sample may be carry-over from other donors' samples. Input material: blood.

For the CDR3, the DNA is TGTGCCAGCAGCCAAGATCTCGGAGCCGATTATGAAAAACTGTTTTTT. This gives the protein CASSQDLGADYEKLFF. The rearrangement joins TRBV4-2 to TRBJ1-4, with no clear D. Germline lookup yields CDR1 LGHNA and CDR2 YNFKEQ. The CDR3 is 16 amino acids. V lost 0 bases to trimming and J lost 6 bases, with 14 bases between them.